This TCR beta chain was sequenced in a study of T cells in Graves' hyperthyroidism and ophthalmopathy. Regarding the study as a whole: In simple terms, a model built on 13 V-J features told ophthalmopathy apart from stable hyperthyroidism. Most expanded thyroid clonotypes above 0.001 recurred in blood.

Subjects with ophthalmopathy showed a Clinical Activity Score no lower than 3, a NOSPECS grade no lower than 4, and a duration shorter than 3 months. This clonotype came up many times. The antigen is not known. RNA transcripts provided the source from which TCR beta CDR3 regions were amplified. First-round RT-PCR with HTBI primers amplified the TCR CDR3 region. TCRdb reprocessed the multiplex PCR reads via MiXCR and lists one record per CDR3 protein. This sample has around 600,000 distinct CDR3 sequences, with about 14% found just once. Germline values: CDR1 LGHDT, CDR2 YNNKEL (reference sequence). Trimming took 1 base from V and 1 from J, leaving 7 bases between them. The CDR3 sequence is 14 residues long.

V gene TRBV3-1 combines with J gene TRBJ1-1; D gene unclear. The sequencing input was blood. This receptor was obtained from a woman in her fifties or sixties with Graves' ophthalmopathy. As DNA, the CDR3 is TGTGCCAGCAGCCAAGTACTGAGGAACACTGAAGCTTTCTTT. Amino acids: CASSQVLRNTEAFF.